This record looks at one TCR beta chain sequence and its context. Its antigen target is currently unknown. The sample holds no much larger clone one base away, and base qualities are not on file. This sample is part of a study of cytomegalovirus exposure and HLA in healthy donors (dated by TCRdb to the late 2010s). At the level of the whole study: According to a later analysis, the 120 validation repertoires were produced on the same platform as the 700 or so repertoires of the first cohort. The aim of the study was to test whether cataloging public T cell receptors could identify signatures of past pathogen exposure. Along with the approximately 700-subject first cohort, a separate validation cohort of over 90 different subjects was used. To predict cytomegalovirus infection status, the study combined high-throughput TCR immunosequencing, statistical association of individual TCRs with disease status, and machine learning.

Libraries were built with the immunoSEQ multiplex PCR assay. On the authors' methods: A statistical classification framework was developed to diagnose cytomegalovirus status using the catalog of TCR beta chain sequences. TCRdb re-hosts the immuneACCESS table, in-frame sequences only. Its copies lack some clones; in the studies checked, an unresolved V gene accounts for under half of them, and the cause for the rest is not known. That table furnishes V, J and clone size, whereas the DNA furnished D and trimming. The sample profile shows 300,000 to 400,000 clones; 80% to 90% of them were found once. Roughly 0.83% of the sample goes to the ten largest clones. The study at large found these results: A later analysis found that TCRs clustered in the first cohort also tended to co-occur in the roughly 120 validation repertoires, with 94% of cluster scores above 0. The validation cohort had no HLA typing available for a later analysis, so co-occurrence within that cohort was assessed over all 120 or so repertoires. Most TCR sequences were observed very rarely across donors, whereas some public TCRs were present in many individuals. A few of the identified cytomegalovirus-associated TCR beta chains were confirmed in vitro to be specific for cytomegalovirus antigens. In the study, some 160 TCR beta chains were listed as associated with cytomegalovirus. In both the original and validation cohorts, the classifier was reported to diagnose cytomegalovirus status with high specificity and sensitivity. The authors suggested that the approach could potentially be generalized to other disease states and immunological phenotypes.

The donors were included in the validation cohort of 130 or so subjects, a group kept apart from the roughly 670-subject first cohort. From the germline V gene, CDR1 is SNHLY and CDR2 is FYNNEI. V loses 4 bases of germline sequence and J loses 6 bases, and the interval between the two ends is 22 bases. The CDR3 runs 16 residues from the cysteine to the phenylalanine. Only the CDR3 DNA stays, 48 bases, in frame from base 1. The receptor chain draws on TRBV2 and TRBJ2-7, and possibly TRBD1, on 6 matching bases. The sequence was obtained from a woman aged 18 to 35 in good health and CMV-seronegative. Material for sequencing was PBMCs. The DNA is as follows: TGTGCCAGCAGTGGGGTCAGTTGGGGGCATCGGGGCGAGCAGTACTTC. This encodes CASSGVSWGHRGEQYF.